The clone carrying this T cell receptor (beta chain) showed up just a few times. With 3 bases removed from V and 4 bases from J, the gap between germline ends came to 13 bases. CDR3 size: 14 residues. Germline loops: CDR1 DFQATT, CDR2 SNEGSKA (reference sequence). The data were taken from a study of T-cell reconstitution after alpha-beta-depleted transplantation in children. Construction of the TCRbeta library involved unique molecular identifiers. TCRdb reprocessed the PCR reads with MiXCR, giving one entry per CDR3 protein. The sample contains 27,000 or so distinct CDR3 sequences, 18% of which appear only once.

This TCR derives from a male patient between 2 and 10 years old who had a stem cell transplant for acute lymphoblastic leukemia, so the T cells may come from the graft donor. The chain joins TRBV20-1 to TRBJ2-1, with D perhaps TRBD2 (6 bases). The source material was PBMCs, mostly from graft donor cells, sampled 60 days after TCRalphabeta/CD19-depleted stem cell transplant. CDR3 nucleotides: TGCAGTGCTAGGTCTAGCGCTATATACAATGAGCAGTTCTTC. Translation gives CSARSSAIYNEQFF.